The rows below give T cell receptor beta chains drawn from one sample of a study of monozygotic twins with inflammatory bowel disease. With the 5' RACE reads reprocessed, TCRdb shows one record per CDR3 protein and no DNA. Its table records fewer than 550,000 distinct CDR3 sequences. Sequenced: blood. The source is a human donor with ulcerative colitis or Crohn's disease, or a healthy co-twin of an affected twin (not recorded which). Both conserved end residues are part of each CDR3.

CDR3aa: CASSYSNGAFGYTF
v_gene: TRBV6-2/TRBV6-3
j_gene: TRBJ1-2

CDR3aa: CASSLAGTDSEAFF
v_gene: TRBV5-1
j_gene: TRBJ1-1

CDR3aa: CASSVQGDFGSPLHF
v_gene: TRBV5-1
j_gene: TRBJ1-6

CDR3aa: CAGGAGTSNTGELFF
v_gene: TRBV10-3
j_gene: TRBJ2-2

CDR3aa: CASSVHLSGTQYF
v_gene: TRBV9
j_gene: TRBJ2-5

CDR3aa: CASSYSGLEVTDTQYF
v_gene: TRBV6-5
j_gene: TRBJ2-3

CDR3aa: CASSLGPSGHYGYTF
v_gene: TRBV11-2
j_gene: TRBJ1-2

CDR3aa: CASSQGQGLAPLHF
v_gene: TRBV12-3/TRBV12-4
j_gene: TRBJ1-6

CDR3aa: CASRGTVYGYTF
v_gene: TRBV27
j_gene: TRBJ1-2

CDR3aa: CSASLPGLAIGEQFF
v_gene: TRBV20-1
j_gene: TRBJ2-1

CDR3aa: CASSWDSQNIQYF
v_gene: TRBV28
j_gene: TRBJ2-4

CDR3aa: CATSELINEKLFF
v_gene: TRBV15
j_gene: TRBJ1-4

CDR3aa: CASSRTRTGFEAFF
v_gene: TRBV28
j_gene: TRBJ1-1

CDR3aa: CASSSRGTSQNTGELFF
v_gene: TRBV5-1
j_gene: TRBJ2-2

CDR3aa: CASSLVPSAYNEQFF
v_gene: TRBV5-1
j_gene: TRBJ2-1